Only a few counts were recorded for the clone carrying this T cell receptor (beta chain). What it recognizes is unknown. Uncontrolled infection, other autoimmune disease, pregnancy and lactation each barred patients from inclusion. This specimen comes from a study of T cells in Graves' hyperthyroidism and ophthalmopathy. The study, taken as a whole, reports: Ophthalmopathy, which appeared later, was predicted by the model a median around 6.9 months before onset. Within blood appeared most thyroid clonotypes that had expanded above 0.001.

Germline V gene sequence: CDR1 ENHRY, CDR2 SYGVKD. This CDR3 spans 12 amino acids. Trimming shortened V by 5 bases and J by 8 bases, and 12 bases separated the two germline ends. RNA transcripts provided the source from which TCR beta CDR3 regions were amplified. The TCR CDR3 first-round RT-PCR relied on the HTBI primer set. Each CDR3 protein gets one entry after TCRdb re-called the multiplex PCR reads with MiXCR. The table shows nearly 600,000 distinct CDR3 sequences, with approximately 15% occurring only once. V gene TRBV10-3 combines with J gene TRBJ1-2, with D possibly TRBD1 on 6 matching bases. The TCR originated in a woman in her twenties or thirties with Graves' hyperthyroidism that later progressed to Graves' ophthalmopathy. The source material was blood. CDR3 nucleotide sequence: TGTGCCATCAGTCCACAGGGAAAAGGCTACACCTTC. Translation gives CAISPQGKGYTF.